This TCR beta chain was identified in a study of identical twins. The study's findings and limits: Memory repertoires showed no such pattern, whereas abundant cord blood beta clonotypes carried fewer insertions. Twins' surplus sharing was weaker for beta out-of-frame sequences. Twins shared out-of-frame alpha sequences with excess low generation probability.

The table lists this clonotype with a few counts. Its antigen is as yet unknown. It was template switching that added a universal primer site, and there were unique molecular identifiers on the cDNA. Using its own MiXCR run on the 5' RACE reads, TCRdb lists one record per CDR3 protein. The sample has about 890,000 distinct CDR3 sequences, 9% to 15% seen once. Trimming removed 5 bases from V and 1 base from J, with 12 bases in between. Germline loops: CDR1 MNHNS, CDR2 SASEGT. This CDR3 has 15 residues. Separately, the same data were catalogued under a study of yellow fever vaccine responses in identical twins.

The TCR sequence derives from a woman aged 18-35 years in good health. The chain uses TRBV6-1 and TRBJ2-1, with D maybe TRBD2 (6 bases). The material sequenced was PBMCs. CDR3 sequence: CASSIMGGSYNEQFF. CDR3 DNA: TGTGCCAGCAGTATAATGGGGGGTTCCTACAATGAGCAGTTCTTC.